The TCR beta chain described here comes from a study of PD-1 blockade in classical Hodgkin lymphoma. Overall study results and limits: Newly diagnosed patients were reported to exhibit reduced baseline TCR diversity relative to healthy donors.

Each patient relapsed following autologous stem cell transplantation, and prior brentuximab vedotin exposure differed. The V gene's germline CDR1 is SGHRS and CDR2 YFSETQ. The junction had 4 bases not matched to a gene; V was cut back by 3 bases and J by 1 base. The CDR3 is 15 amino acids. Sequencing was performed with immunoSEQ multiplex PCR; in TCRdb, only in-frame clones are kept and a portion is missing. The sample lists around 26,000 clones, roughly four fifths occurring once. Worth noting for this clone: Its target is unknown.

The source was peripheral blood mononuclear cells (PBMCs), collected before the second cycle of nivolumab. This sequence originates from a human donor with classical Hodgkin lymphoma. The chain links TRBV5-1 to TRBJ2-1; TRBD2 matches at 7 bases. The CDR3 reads CASSSWGGSYNEQFF. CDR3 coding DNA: TGCGCCAGCAGCTCCTGGGGGGGATCCTACAATGAGCAGTTCTTC.